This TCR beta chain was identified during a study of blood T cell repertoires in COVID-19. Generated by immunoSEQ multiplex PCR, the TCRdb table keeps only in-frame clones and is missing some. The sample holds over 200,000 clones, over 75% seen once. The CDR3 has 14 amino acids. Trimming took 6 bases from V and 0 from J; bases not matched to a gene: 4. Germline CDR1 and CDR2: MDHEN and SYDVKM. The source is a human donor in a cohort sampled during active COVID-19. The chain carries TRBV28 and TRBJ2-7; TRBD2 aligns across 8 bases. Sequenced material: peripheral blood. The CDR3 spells CASSLAGNSYEQYF. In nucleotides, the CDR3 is TGTGCCAGCAGCTTAGCGGGGAACTCCTACGAGCAGTACTTC.